The T cell receptor beta chain described here comes from a study of lymphopenia after photon versus proton radiotherapy. Study-level points and caveats: Survival link was tested only in deceased patients; proton benefit remains a possibility.

Clones were read by immunoSEQ multiplex PCR, and TCRdb kept only the in-frame ones, dropping some. The profile shows some 40,000 clones, approximately 90% of them singletons. Comments on this clone: What it recognizes is unknown.

Germline lookup yields CDR1 MDHEN and CDR2 SYDVKM. The germline V and J ends were trimmed by 3 bases and 0 bases, with 8 bases remaining between them. The CDR3 length is 14 residues. Here the sequenced sample was peripheral blood, taken from a patient treated with photon-based radiotherapy. The receptor was derived from a man aged 55 to 69 with cholangiocarcinoma. The chain couples TRBV28 to TRBJ1-2; D is perhaps TRBD1 (5 bases). The CDR3 protein is CASSFGDANYGYTF. The CDR3 DNA reads TGTGCCAGCAGTTTCGGGGACGCTAACTATGGCTACACCTTC.